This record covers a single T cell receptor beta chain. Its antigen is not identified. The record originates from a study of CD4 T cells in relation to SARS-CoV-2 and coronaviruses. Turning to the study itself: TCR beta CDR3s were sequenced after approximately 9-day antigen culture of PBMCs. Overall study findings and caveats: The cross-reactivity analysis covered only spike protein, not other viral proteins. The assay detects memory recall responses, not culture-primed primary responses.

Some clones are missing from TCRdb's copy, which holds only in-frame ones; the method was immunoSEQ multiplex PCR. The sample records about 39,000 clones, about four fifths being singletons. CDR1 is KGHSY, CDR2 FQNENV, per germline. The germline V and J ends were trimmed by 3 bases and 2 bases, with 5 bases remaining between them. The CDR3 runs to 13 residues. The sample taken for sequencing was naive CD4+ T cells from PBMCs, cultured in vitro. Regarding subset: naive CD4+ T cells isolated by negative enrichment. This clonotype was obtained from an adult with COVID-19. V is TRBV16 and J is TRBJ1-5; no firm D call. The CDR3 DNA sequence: TGTGCCAGCAGCCACATGGGCAATCAGCCCCAGCATTTT. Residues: CASSHMGNQPQHF.